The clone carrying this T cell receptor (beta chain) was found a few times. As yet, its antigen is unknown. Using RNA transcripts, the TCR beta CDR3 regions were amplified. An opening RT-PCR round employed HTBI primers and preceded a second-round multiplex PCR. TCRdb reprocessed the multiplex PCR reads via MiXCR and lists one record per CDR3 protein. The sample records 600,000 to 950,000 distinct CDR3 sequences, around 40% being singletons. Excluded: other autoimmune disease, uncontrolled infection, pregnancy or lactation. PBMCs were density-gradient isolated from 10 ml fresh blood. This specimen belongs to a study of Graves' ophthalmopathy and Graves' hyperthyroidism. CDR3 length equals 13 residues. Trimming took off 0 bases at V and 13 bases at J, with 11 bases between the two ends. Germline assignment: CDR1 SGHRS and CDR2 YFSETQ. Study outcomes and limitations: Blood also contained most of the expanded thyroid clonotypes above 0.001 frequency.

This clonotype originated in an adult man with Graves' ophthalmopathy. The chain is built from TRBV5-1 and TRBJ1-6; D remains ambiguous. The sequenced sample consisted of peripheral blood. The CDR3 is CASSLAANQPLHF. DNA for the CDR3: TGCGCCAGCAGCTTGGCTGCCAATCAGCCCCTCCACTTT.